Presented here are 27 T cell receptor beta chains from one specimen sequenced in a study of human T cells and chemical hapten exposure. MiXCR, run by TCRdb on the RACE reads, gives a single entry per CDR3 protein. The sample shows 50,000 to 65,000 distinct CDR3 sequences, roughly 9.5% of them seen only once. Specified time point: patch test 3, about 24 weeks after DPC sensitization. Treatment indicated: therapeutic diphenylcyclopropenone sensitization with weekly scalp DPC. The sequences come from whole blood, collected in connection with sensitization to the hapten diphenylcyclopropenone (DPC). The receptors shown here come from a woman aged 40 to 50 with alopecia areata. Some clones in this sample may be carry-over from other donors' samples.

The chain employs TRBV20-1 and TRBJ1-1; 8 bases map to TRBD1. With V trimmed by 5 bases and J by 11 bases, 7 bases remained unmatched. CDR1 is DFQATT, CDR2 SNEGSKA, per germline (reference sequence). This CDR3 contains 11 residues. CDR3 sequence: CSAHRTGRAFF. The CDR3 bases are TGCAGTGCTCACCGGACAGGGCGGGCTTTCTTT.

This clonotype was detected only a few times. The J gene is TRBJ2-3, the V gene TRBV6-2 or TRBV6-3; 9 bases fit TRBD2. This CDR3 is built from 14 residues. V was pared by 8 bases and J by 4 bases, with 7 bases of the junction left unmatched. Germline V gene data show CDR1 as MNHEY and CDR2 as SVGEGT. CDR3 loop: CASRSGLASDTQYF. CDR3 in DNA: TGTGCCAGCCGTTCGGGACTAGCATCAGATACGCAGTATTTT.

Comments on this clonotype: A much larger clone lies one base from this, so it may be a read error. The rearrangement joins TRBV7-6 to TRBJ2-2; D uncertain. Germline CDR1 SGHVS, CDR2 FNYEAQ. The CDR3 extends over 13 amino acids. Trimming removed 5 bases from V and 4 bases from J, with 8 bases in between. As DNA, the CDR3 is TGTGCCAGCAGCCTCGATATCACCGGGGAGCTGTTTTTT. The encoded protein is CASSLDITGELFF.

The chain joins TRBV20-1 to TRBJ1-6; 7 bases match TRBD1. V lost 0 bases and J lost 7; bases outside the gene matches: 6. Germline V CDR1 and CDR2: DFQATT, SNEGSKA (reference sequence). The CDR3 is 15 amino acids. CDR3 in amino acids: CSARDRTGPNSPLHF. CDR3 bases: TGCAGTGCTAGAGATCGGACAGGCCCAAATTCACCCCTCCACTTT.

This clonotype was counted between two and nine times. The chain has TRBV3-1 and TRBJ1-6; 9 nucleotides match TRBD1. The V gene end was trimmed by 1 base and the J gene end by 7 bases; junction bases not matched to a gene: 5. CDR1 and CDR2 (germline): LGHDT, YNNKEL (reference sequence). The CDR3 runs 16 residues. This chain's CDR3 is CASSQGVGQGNSPLHF. The CDR3, as DNA: TGTGCCAGCAGCCAAGGTGTGGGACAGGGCAATTCACCCCTCCACTTT.

This clonotype was picked up a small number of times. This chain uses TRBV15 with TRBJ1-3; 8 bases line up with TRBD1. Germline V gene data show CDR1 as LNHNV and CDR2 as YYDKDF (reference sequence). The junction had 5 bases not matched to a gene; V was cut back by 2 bases and J by 2 bases. The CDR3 totals 16 residues. The CDR3 sequence is CATSRQGTGTGNTIYF. The CDR3 DNA sequence: TGTGCCACCAGCAGACAGGGGACAGGAACTGGAAACACCATATATTTT.

This clonotype has at least ten counts. CDR3 nucleotides: TGCGCCAGCAGCCGAGAAGGCGCAGGGGAAGCCAAAAACATTCAGTACTTC. Translation: CASSREGAGEAKNIQYF. This chain joins TRBV4-3 and TRBJ2-4; a weak D match, TRBD1 (6 bases). The CDR3 has 17 amino acids. The V end was cut by 4 bases, the J end by 0 bases, with 16 bases between. Germline assignment: CDR1 LGHNA and CDR2 YSLEER.

This clonotype has ten or more counts. The rearrangement uses TRBV19 and TRBJ2-2; a possible D gene is TRBD2 (5 bases). Per germline, CDR1 LNHDA and CDR2 SQIVND (reference sequence). The CDR3 has 16 amino acids. V dropped 3 bases and J dropped 4 bases, with 15 bases sitting between them. CDR3 in amino acids: CASSMVLALITGELFF. DNA of the CDR3: TGTGCCAGTAGTATGGTCCTAGCTCTAATCACCGGGGAGCTGTTTTTT.

This clonotype has more than one count but fewer than ten. The V and J genes are TRBV28 and TRBJ1-1; D not certain. V was pared by 3 bases and J by 3 bases, with 8 bases between. The CDR3 extends over 13 amino acids. CDR1 is MDHEN and CDR2 is SYDVKM in the germline V gene. The CDR3 region is CASSLSSDTEAFF. DNA for the CDR3: TGTGCCAGCAGTTTGAGTTCGGACACTGAAGCTTTCTTT.

This clonotype was picked up a small number of times. The rearrangement joins TRBV4-2 to TRBJ2-3, with 8 bases that match TRBD2. Germline values: CDR1 LGHNA, CDR2 YNFKEQ. V lost 1 base and J lost 3; bases outside the gene matches: 3. This CDR3 spans 15 amino acids. The CDR3 reads CASSQGGGMTDTQYF. The CDR3, as DNA: TGTGCCAGCAGCCAAGGCGGGGGGATGACAGATACGCAGTATTTT.

The chain is built from TRBV6-6 and TRBJ1-5, with D possibly TRBD1 on 5 matching bases. With 5 bases removed from V and 2 bases from J, the gap between germline ends came to 10 bases. The germline CDR1 and CDR2 sequences are MNHNY and SVGAGI (reference sequence). The CDR3 sequence is 14 residues long. CDR3 sequence reads: CASSHRDRNQPQHF. CDR3 nucleotides: TGTGCCAGCAGTCACCGGGACCGCAATCAGCCCCAGCATTTT.

The chain employs TRBV28 and TRBJ2-1; 7 bases are a match to TRBD1. Germline V gene sequence: CDR1 MDHEN, CDR2 SYDVKM. The V and J ends lost 5 bases and 3 bases, in that order; junction bases with no gene match: 4. CDR3 length: 14 residues. CDR3 sequence: CASSDRTGYNEQFF. CDR3 sequence (DNA): TGTGCCAGCAGTGATAGGACAGGCTACAATGAGCAGTTCTTC.

At least ten counts were recorded for this clonotype. The J gene is TRBJ1-5, the V gene TRBV7-9; D possibly corresponds to TRBD1 (6 bases). CDR3 length: 17 amino acids. V lost 0 bases and J 4 bases, leaving 16 bases between the germline ends. Germline CDR1 reads SEHNR; CDR2 reads FQNEAQ (reference sequence). The CDR3 spells CASSLAGREGVNQPQHF. Written as DNA, the CDR3 is TGTGCCAGCAGCTTAGCGGGCCGGGAGGGGGTGAATCAGCCCCAGCATTTT.

The J gene is TRBJ2-5, the V gene TRBV7-2, with a tentative D call TRBD1 (5 bases). The V and J ends lost 1 base and 10 bases respectively, with 7 bases between them. CDR3 length equals 11 residues. CDR1 is SGHTA, CDR2 FQGNSA, per germline. CDR3 amino acids: CASSLVRDQYF. CDR3 coding DNA: TGTGCCAGCAGCTTAGTCAGGGACCAGTACTTC. Supplemented by reference TRBV7-2 and TRBJ2-5, the full variable domain reads GAGVSQSPSNKVTEKGKDVELRCDPISGHTALYWYRQSLGQGLEFLIYFQGNSAPDKSGLPSDRFSAERTGGSVSTLTIQRTQQEDSAVYLCASSLVRDQYFGPGTRLLVL.

This clonotype was recorded at least ten times. The chain's CDR3 is CASSDRRDNQPQHF. CDR3 bases: TGTGCCAGCAGTGACAGACGGGACAATCAGCCCCAGCATTTT. The rearrangement uses TRBV2 and TRBJ1-5; D gene ambiguous. The V end lost 3 bases, the J end lost 3 bases, and 9 bases lay between the germline ends. CDR1 and CDR2 from the germline V gene are SNHLY and FYNNEI. This CDR3 spans 14 amino acids. Full variable domain (missing parts from reference TRBV2 and TRBJ1-5): EPEVTQTPSHQVTQMGQEVILRCVPISNHLYFYWYRQILGQKVEFLVSFYNNEISEKSEIFDDQFSVERPDGSNFTLKIRSTKLEDSAMYFCASSDRRDNQPQHFGDGTRLSIL.

The gene calls are TRBV19 and TRBJ2-2; 7 bases fit TRBD1. The germline V gene encodes CDR1 LNHDA and CDR2 SQIVND (reference sequence). The CDR3 runs 16 residues. Germline trimming cut 9 bases from V and 5 bases from J; bases unmatched to any gene: 15. CDR3 coding DNA: TGTGCCAGCCACTCCCAGGGACAGACAAATACCGGGGAGCTGTTTTTT. This gives the protein CASHSQGQTNTGELFF.

As regards this clonotype: Being one base from a much bigger clone, this may be a read error. The V and J genes are TRBV30 and TRBJ2-3, with 8 nucleotides matching TRBD2. There are 16 residues in the CDR3. Germline V gene lookup returns CDR1 GTSNPN and CDR2 SVGIG (reference sequence). The CDR3 DNA reads as TGTGCCAGGAGTCGCCGTATACTAGCGGGCACAGATACGCAGTATTTT. Protein: CARSRRILAGTDTQYF.

This clonotype has at least ten counts. The chain carries TRBV19 and TRBJ1-5, with D possibly matching TRBD1 (6 bases). V shed 6 bases and J shed 1 base, with 10 bases lying between them. The CDR3 is 14 amino acids. Germline assignment: CDR1 LNHDA and CDR2 SQIVND (reference sequence). The CDR3 protein is CASRDGGSNQPQHF. In nucleotides, the CDR3 is TGTGCCAGTAGGGACGGGGGCAGCAATCAGCCCCAGCATTTT. Looking up the rest from reference TRBV19 and TRBJ1-5 gives the full variable domain: DGGITQSPKYLFRKEGQNVTLSCEQNLNHDAMYWYRQDPGQGLRLIYYSQIVNDFQKGDIAEGYSVSREKKESFPLTVTSAQKNPTAFYLCASRDGGSNQPQHFGDGTRLSIL.

This clonotype appeared many times. The chain combines TRBV7-9 with TRBJ2-2; D unresolved. V shed 5 bases and J shed 4 bases, with 5 bases lying between them. The CDR3 spans 12 residues. Germline assignment: CDR1 SEHNR and CDR2 FQNEAQ (reference sequence). The CDR3 coding sequence is TGTGCCAGCAGCCCCCTCACCGGGGAGCTGTTTTTT. Residues: CASSPLTGELFF.

This clonotype occurred many times. The chain has TRBV3-1 and TRBJ2-7; 7 bases are shared with TRBD2. Germline assignment: CDR1 LGHDT and CDR2 YNNKEL (reference sequence). Trimming at V came to 1 base and at J to 1 base, leaving 1 base not matched to a gene. The length of the CDR3 is 14 residues. Here the CDR3 reads CASSQAGGSYEQYF. For the CDR3, the DNA is TGTGCCAGCAGCCAAGCGGGGGGTTCCTACGAGCAGTACTTC.

In its sample, this clonotype was seen a few times. The chain uses TRBV15 and TRBJ2-7, with a possible D match to TRBD2 (5 bases). Trimming shortened V by 0 bases and J by 4 bases, and 13 bases separated the two germline ends. Germline V lookup: CDR1 LNHNV, CDR2 YYDKDF (reference sequence). This CDR3 is built from 15 residues. CDR3 nucleotide sequence: TGTGCCACCAGCAGAGAACGGAGGAGATTGTACGAGCAGTACTTC. Amino acids: CATSRERRRLYEQYF.

This clonotype occurred a few times. CDR3 sequence reads: CASSPTGEFYNSPLHF. CDR3 bases: TGTGCCAGCAGCCCTACAGGGGAATTCTATAATTCACCCCTCCACTTT. The chain recombines TRBV5-6 with TRBJ1-6; TRBD1 matches at 7 bases. Germline trimming cut 4 bases from V and 3 bases from J; bases unmatched to any gene: 7. The CDR3 has 16 amino acids. Germline V CDR1 and CDR2: SGHDT, YYEEEE.

This clonotype was observed at least ten times. The chain is built from TRBV6-2 or TRBV6-3 and TRBJ1-6, with no clear D. Trimming pared 6 bases from V and 10 bases from J, leaving 13 bases between. The V gene's germline CDR1 is MNHEY and CDR2 SVGEGT. The CDR3 is 13 residues long. As DNA, the CDR3 is TGTGCCAGCAGCAAGGACCGGAGATCACCCCTCCACTTT. Encoded protein: CASSKDRRSPLHF.

This clonotype was observed at least ten times. J is TRBJ2-1 and V is TRBV5-1, with D maybe TRBD1 (8 bases). V gave up 4 bases and J gave up 2 bases, with 19 bases separating them. This CDR3 comprises 17 residues. Germline-derived CDR1 and CDR2 are SGHRS and YFSETQ. The CDR3 here is CASSRTNRGGAYNEQFF. In nucleotides, the CDR3 is TGCGCCAGCAGCCGCACGAACAGGGGGGGAGCCTACAATGAGCAGTTCTTC. Variable domain in full (rest from reference TRBV5-1 and TRBJ2-1): KAGVTQTPRYLIKTRGQQVTLSCSPISGHRSVSWYQQTPGQGLQFLFEYFSETQRNKGNFPGRFSGRQFSNSRSEMNVSTLELGDSALYLCASSRTNRGGAYNEQFFGPGTRLTVL.

This clonotype was seen just once. The chain recombines TRBV19 with TRBJ1-1, with D unresolved. The CDR3 covers 13 residues. The V end lost 4 bases, the J end lost 11 bases, and 17 bases lay between the germline ends. CDR1 LNHDA and CDR2 SQIVND come from the germline V gene (reference sequence). The CDR3 nucleotides are TGTGCCAGTAGTACCACCCCCACGGGCGCTGCTTTCTTT. Translating gives CASSTTPTGAAFF. Full variable domain (remainder filled in from reference TRBV19 and TRBJ1-1): DGGITQSPKYLFRKEGQNVTLSCEQNLNHDAMYWYRQDPGQGLRLIYYSQIVNDFQKGDIAEGYSVSREKKESFPLTVTSAQKNPTAFYLCASSTTPTGAAFFGQGTRLTVV.

This chain links TRBV20-1 with TRBJ1-3, with D uncertain. V lost 3 bases to trimming and J lost 4 bases, with 13 bases between them. The CDR3 consists of 14 residues. CDR1 is DFQATT, CDR2 SNEGSKA, per germline (reference sequence). The CDR3 loop is CSASDRTLGNTIYF. The CDR3 DNA sequence: TGCAGTGCTAGTGACCGAACATTAGGAAACACCATATATTTT.

On this clonotype: A much larger clone lies a single base off, so this may be a read error. The J gene is TRBJ1-1, the V gene TRBV18, with TRBD1 as a possible D gene (6 bases). CDR1 KGHSH and CDR2 LQKENI come from the germline V gene. This CDR3 is 14 amino acids long. The CDR3 DNA reads TGTGTCAGCTCACCAGGACAGTCAGGCACTGAAGCTTTCTTT. It translates to CVSSPGQSGTEAFF.